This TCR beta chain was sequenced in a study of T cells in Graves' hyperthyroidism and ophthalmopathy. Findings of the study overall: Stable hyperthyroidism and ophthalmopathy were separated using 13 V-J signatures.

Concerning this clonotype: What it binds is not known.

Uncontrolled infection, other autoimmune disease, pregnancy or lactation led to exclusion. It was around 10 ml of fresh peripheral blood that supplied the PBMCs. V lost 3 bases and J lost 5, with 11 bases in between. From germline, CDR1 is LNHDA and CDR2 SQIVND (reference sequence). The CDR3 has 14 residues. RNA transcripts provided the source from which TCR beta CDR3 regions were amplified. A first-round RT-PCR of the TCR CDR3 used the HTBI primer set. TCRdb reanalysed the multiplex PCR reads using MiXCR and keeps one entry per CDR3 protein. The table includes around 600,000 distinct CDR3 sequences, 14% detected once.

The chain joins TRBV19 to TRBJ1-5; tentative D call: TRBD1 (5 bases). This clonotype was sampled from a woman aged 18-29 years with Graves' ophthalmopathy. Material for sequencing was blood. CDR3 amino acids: CASSMGGGDQPQHF. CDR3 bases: TGTGCCAGTAGTATGGGGGGAGGGGATCAGCCCCAGCATTTT.